The TCR beta chain described here comes from a study of T cell responses to AZD1222 COVID-19 vaccine. Whole-study findings and limits: Nearly half of spike-specific TCRs reportedly target variant regions that are unmutated in the B.1.351 and B.1.1.7 variants.

TCRdb's table, derived via immunoSEQ multiplex PCR, lists solely in-frame clones and lacks some. The repertoire holds about 72,000 clones, 86% seen once, with about 2.4% in the top ten. This CDR3 has 15 residues. Trimming removed 1 base at V and 2 bases at J, with 11 bases between. Per the germline V gene, CDR1 is MGHRA and CDR2 is YSYEKL. This clone is deemed large. What it binds is unknown. The material was peripheral blood, obtained on day 0 of AZD1222 vaccination. This TCR derives from an adult in good health. The rearrangement joins TRBV4-1 to TRBJ1-2; D call uncertain. As DNA, the CDR3 is TGCGCCAGCAGCCAAGTGGAGGGTCGGAACTATGGCTACACCTTC. Translated: CASSQVEGRNYGYTF.